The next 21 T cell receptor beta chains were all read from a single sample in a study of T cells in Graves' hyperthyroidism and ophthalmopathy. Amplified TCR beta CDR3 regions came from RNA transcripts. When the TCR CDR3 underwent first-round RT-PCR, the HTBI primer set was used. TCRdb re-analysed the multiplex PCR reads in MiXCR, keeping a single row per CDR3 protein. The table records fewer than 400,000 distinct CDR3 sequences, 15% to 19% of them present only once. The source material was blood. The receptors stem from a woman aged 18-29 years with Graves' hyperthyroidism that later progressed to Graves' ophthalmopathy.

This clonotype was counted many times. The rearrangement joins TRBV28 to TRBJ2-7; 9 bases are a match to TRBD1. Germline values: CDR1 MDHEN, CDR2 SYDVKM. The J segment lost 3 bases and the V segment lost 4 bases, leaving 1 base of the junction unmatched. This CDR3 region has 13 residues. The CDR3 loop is CASSWTGVYEQYF. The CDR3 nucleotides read TGTGCCAGCAGTTGGACAGGGGTCTACGAGCAGTACTTC.

The CDR3 nucleotides are TGCAGTGCTCGACGCTCCACCGGGGAGCTGTTTTTT. Protein sequence: CSARRSTGELFF. This chain joins TRBV20-1 and TRBJ2-2; D unclear. Germline V gene data show CDR1 as DFQATT and CDR2 as SNEGSKA (reference sequence). The CDR3 sequence is 12 residues long. Between the trimmed V and J ends, which lost 5 bases and 4 bases, there was a span of 8 bases.

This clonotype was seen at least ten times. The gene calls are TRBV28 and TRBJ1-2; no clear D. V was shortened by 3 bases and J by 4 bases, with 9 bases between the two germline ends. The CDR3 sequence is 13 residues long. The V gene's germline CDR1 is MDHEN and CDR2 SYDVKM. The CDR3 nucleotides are TGTGCCAGCAGTTTTAGTATACTCTATGGCTACACCTTC. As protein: CASSFSILYGYTF.

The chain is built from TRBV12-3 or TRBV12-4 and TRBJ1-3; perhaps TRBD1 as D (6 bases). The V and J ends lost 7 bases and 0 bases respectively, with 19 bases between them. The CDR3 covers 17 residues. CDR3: CASNGTPGQLSGNTIYF. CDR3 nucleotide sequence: TGTGCCAGCAATGGGACGCCGGGACAACTCTCTGGAAACACCATATATTTT.

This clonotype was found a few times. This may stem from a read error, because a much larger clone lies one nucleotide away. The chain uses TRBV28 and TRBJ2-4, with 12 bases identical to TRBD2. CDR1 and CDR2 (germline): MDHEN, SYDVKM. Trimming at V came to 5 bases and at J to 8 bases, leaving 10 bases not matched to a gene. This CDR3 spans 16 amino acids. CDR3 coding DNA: TGTGCCAGCAGTCCATCTAGCGGGAGGGAGTTGGACATTCAGTACTTC. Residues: CASSPSSGRELDIQYF.

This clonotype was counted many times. The CDR3 sequence: CASSWGMNTEAFF. The CDR3 DNA sequence: TGTGCCAGCAGTTGGGGCATGAACACTGAAGCTTTCTTT. The J gene is TRBJ1-1, the V gene TRBV12-3 or TRBV12-4, with a tentative D call TRBD1 (5 bases). The V gene lost 4 bases and the J gene lost 0 bases, with 6 bases spanning the gap. The CDR3 consists of 13 residues.

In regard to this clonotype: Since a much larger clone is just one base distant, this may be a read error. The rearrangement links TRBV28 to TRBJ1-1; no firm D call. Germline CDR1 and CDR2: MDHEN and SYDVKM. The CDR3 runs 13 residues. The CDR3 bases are TGTGTCAGCAGTTTTGCCCCGAACACTGAAGCTTTCTTT. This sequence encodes CVSSFAPNTEAFF.

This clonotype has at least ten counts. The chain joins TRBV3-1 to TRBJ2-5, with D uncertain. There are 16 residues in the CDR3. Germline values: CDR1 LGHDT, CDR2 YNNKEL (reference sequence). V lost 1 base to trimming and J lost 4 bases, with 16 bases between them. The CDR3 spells CASSQVLQYRGETQYF. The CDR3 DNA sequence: TGTGCCAGCAGCCAAGTGTTGCAGTACCGTGGAGAGACCCAGTACTTC.

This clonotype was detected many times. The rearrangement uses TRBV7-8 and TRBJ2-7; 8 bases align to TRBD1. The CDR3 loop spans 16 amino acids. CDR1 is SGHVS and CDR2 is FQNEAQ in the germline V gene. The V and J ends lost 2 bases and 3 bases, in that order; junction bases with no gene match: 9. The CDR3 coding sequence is TGTGCCAGCAGCTTAAAACAGGGGGACGTGGGCTACGAGCAGTACTTC. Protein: CASSLKQGDVGYEQYF.

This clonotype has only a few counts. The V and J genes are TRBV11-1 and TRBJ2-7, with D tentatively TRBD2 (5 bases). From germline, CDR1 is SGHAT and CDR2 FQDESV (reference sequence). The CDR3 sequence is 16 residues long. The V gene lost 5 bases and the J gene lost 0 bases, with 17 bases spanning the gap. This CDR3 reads CASSPAIARSSYEQYF. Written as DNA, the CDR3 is TGTGCCAGCAGCCCGGCCATAGCGAGAAGCTCCTACGAGCAGTACTTC.

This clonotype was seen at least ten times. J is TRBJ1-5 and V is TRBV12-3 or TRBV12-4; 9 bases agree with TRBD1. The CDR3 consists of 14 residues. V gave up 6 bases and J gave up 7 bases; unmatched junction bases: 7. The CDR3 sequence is CASSQGQGRQPQHF. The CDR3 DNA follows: TGTGCCAGCAGCCAGGGACAGGGAAGACAGCCCCAGCATTTT.

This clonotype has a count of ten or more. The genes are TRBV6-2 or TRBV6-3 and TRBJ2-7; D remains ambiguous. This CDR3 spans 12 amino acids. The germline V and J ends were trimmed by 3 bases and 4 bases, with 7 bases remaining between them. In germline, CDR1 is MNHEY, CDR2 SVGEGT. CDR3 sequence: CASSYDVYEQYF. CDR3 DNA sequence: TGTGCCAGCAGTTATGACGTGTACGAGCAGTACTTC.

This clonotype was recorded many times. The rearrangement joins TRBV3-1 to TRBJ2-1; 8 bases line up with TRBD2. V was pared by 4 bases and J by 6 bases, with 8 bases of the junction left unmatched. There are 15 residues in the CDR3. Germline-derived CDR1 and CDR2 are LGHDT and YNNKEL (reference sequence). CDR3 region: CASSPAGLASNEQFF. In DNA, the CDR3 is TGTGCCAGCAGCCCAGCCGGACTAGCCTCCAATGAGCAGTTCTTC.

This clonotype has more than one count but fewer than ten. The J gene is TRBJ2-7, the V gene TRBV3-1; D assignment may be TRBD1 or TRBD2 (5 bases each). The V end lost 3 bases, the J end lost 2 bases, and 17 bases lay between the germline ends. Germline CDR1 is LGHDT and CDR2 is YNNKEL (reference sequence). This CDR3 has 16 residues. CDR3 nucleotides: TGTGCCAGCAGCCACGCAGCCGGGGACGCAACCTACGAGCAGTACTTC. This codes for CASSHAAGDATYEQYF.

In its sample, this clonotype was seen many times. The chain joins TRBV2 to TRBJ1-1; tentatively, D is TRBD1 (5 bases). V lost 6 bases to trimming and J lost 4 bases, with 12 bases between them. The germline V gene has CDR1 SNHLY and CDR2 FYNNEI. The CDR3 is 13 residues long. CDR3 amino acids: CASRMGESTEAFF. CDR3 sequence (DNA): TGTGCCAGCAGGATGGGGGAGAGCACTGAAGCTTTCTTT. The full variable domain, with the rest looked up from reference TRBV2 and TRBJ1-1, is EPEVTQTPSHQVTQMGQEVILRCVPISNHLYFYWYRQILGQKVEFLVSFYNNEISEKSEIFDDQFSVERPDGSNFTLKIRSTKLEDSAMYFCASRMGESTEAFFGQGTRLTVV.

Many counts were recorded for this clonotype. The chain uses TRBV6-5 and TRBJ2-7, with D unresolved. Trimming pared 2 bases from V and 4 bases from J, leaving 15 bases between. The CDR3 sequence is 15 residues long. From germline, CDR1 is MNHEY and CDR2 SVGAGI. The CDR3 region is CASSYRLGKGYEQYF. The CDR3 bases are TGTGCCAGCAGTTACCGCCTGGGAAAGGGATACGAGCAGTACTTC.

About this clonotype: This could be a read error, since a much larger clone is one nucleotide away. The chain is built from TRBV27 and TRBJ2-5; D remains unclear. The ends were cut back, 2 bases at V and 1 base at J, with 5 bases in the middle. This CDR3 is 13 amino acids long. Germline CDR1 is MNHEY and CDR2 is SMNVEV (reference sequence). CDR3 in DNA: TGTGCCAGCAGTTTAAGCGTCCAAGAGACCCAGTACTTC. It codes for CASSLSVQETQYF.

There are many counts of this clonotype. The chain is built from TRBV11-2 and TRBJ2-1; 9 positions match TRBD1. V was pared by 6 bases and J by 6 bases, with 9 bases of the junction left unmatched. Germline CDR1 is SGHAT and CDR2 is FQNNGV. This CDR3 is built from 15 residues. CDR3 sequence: CASRPAGTGINEQFF. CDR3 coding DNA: TGTGCCAGCAGGCCCGCCGGGACAGGGATCAATGAGCAGTTCTTC. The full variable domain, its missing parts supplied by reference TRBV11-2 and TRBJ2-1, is EAGVAQSPRYKIIEKRQSVAFWCNPISGHATLYWYQQILGQGPKLLIQFQNNGVVDDSQLPKDRFSAERLKGVDSTLKIQPAKLEDSAVYLCASRPAGTGINEQFFGPGTRLTVL.

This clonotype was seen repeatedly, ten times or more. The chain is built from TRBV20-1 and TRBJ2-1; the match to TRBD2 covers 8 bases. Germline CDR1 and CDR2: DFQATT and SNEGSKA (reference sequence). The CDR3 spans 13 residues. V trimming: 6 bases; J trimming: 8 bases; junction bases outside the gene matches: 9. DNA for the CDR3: TGCAGTGCCACCTTCGGGGGGGGGGATGAGCAGTTCTTC. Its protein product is CSATFGGGDEQFF.

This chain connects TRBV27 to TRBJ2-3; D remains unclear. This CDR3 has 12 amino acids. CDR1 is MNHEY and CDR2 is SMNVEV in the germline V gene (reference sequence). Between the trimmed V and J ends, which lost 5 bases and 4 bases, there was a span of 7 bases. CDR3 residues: CASSRKADTQYF. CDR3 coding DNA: TGTGCCAGCAGTCGAAAGGCAGATACGCAGTATTTT.

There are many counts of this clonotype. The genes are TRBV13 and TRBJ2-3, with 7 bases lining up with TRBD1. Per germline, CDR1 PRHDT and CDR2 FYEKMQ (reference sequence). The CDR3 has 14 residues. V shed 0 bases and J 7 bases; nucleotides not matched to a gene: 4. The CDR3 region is CASSLGTGLNTQYF. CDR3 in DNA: TGTGCCAGCAGCTTAGGGACAGGGCTGAATACGCAGTATTTT.